The count of the clone carrying this TCR beta chain is one. The method was immunoSEQ multiplex PCR; TCRdb's version includes in-frame clones alone and lacks a portion of them. This sample has about 49,000 clones, with around 77% found just once. CDR3 length: 14 residues. The V end was cut by 1 base, the J end by 6 bases, with 10 bases between. The germline CDR1 and CDR2 sequences are SGHTA and FQGNSA. The data stem from a study of PD-1 blockade in mismatch repair-deficient tumors. Across the whole study: All were previously treated, progressing patients with eleven to twelve mismatch repair-deficient cancer types.

All patients were mismatch repair deficient, assessed by either PCR or immunohistochemistry. TCR sequencing covered a few patients who responded to pembrolizumab. This TCR was sampled from an adult with mismatch repair-deficient cancer. The source was PBMCs, collected before pembrolizumab treatment. The chain is built from TRBV7-2 and TRBJ2-4; TRBD1 is a possible D gene (5 bases). DNA for the CDR3: TGTGCCAGCAGCTTAGTTCCAGGGCGAAACATTCAGTACTTC. Translating it yields CASSLVPGRNIQYF. Combining the CDR3 with reference TRBV7-2 and TRBJ2-4 gives the whole variable domain GAGVSQSPSNKVTEKGKDVELRCDPISGHTALYWYRQSLGQGLEFLIYFQGNSAPDKSGLPSDRFSAERTGGSVSTLTIQRTQQEDSAVYLCASSLVPGRNIQYFGAGTRLSVL.